The present T cell receptor (beta chain) was sequenced within a study of OX40 agonist ivuxolimab in advanced cancers. Study-level background: In this trial design, patients received ivuxolimab intravenously at 0.01 to 10 mg/kg every 2 weeks. Of the patients, three showed partial responses, one with hepatocellular carcinoma and two with cutaneous melanoma.

TCRdb's copy holds only in-frame clones and misses some; the assay was immunoSEQ multiplex PCR. The table lists about 15,000 clones, under 95% of them singletons. This CDR3 has 16 residues. Germline V gene sequence: CDR1 LNHNV, CDR2 YYDKDF (reference sequence). The trim removed 1 base at V and 5 bases at J, leaving 8 bases unmatched. A history of autoimmune disease or systemic immunosuppression excluded patients. The sample consisted of CD4+ or CD8+ T cells sorted from blood, taken in a trial of the OX40 agonist ivuxolimab. The rearrangement uses TRBV15 and TRBJ1-5; 7 nucleotides align to TRBD1. The receptor was derived from an adult with an advanced solid tumor such as melanoma, head and neck, liver or kidney cancer. The CDR3 sequence: CATSRGRTGPYQPQHF. CDR3 nucleotides: TGTGCCACCAGCAGAGGCAGGACAGGTCCTTATCAGCCCCAGCATTTT.